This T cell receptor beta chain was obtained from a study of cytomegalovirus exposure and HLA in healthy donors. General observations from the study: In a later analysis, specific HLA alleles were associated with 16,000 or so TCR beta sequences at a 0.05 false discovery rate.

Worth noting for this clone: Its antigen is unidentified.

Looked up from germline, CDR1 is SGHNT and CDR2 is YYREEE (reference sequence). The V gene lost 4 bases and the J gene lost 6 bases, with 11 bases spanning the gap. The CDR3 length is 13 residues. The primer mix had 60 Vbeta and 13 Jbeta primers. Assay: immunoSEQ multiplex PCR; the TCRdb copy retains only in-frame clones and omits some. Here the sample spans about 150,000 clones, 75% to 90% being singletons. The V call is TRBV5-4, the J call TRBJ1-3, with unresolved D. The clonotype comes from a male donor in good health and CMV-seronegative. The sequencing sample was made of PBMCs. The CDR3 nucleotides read TGTGCCAGCAGCACCGGGATCGAAAACACCATATATTTT. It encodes CASSTGIENTIYF.